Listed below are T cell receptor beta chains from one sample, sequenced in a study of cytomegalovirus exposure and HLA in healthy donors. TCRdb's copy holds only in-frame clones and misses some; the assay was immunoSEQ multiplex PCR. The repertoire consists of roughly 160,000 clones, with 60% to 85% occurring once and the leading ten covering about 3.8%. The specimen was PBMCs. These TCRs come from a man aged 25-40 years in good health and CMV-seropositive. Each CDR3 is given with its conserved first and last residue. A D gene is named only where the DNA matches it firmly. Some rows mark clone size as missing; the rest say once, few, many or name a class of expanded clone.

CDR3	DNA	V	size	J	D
CASRRQRGVEQYF	TGTGCCAGCAGGCGACAACGCGGGGTCGAGCAGTACTTC	TRBV28	-	TRBJ2-7	-
CASSQEQMTIGEQYF	TGTGCCAGCAGTCAAGAACAGATGACGATCGGCGAGCAGTACTTC	TRBV6-5	-	TRBJ2-7	-
CASSKGQGVTDTQYF	TGTGCCAGCAGTAAAGGACAGGGGGTGACAGATACGCAGTATTTT	TRBV5-4	-	TRBJ2-3	TRBD1
CASSQGWEGEEAFF	TGCGCCAGCAGCCAGGGGTGGGAGGGAGAAGAAGCTTTCTTT	TRBV4-1	once	TRBJ1-1	-
CASSPRPGQGSDYGYTF	TGCGCCAGCAGCCCCAGACCGGGACAGGGCTCGGACTATGGCTACACCTTC	TRBV4-1	few	TRBJ1-2	TRBD1
CASSDISVAQAFF	TGTGCCAGCAGTGACATATCGGTAGCCCAAGCTTTCTTT	TRBV6-4	-	TRBJ1-1	-
CASSGRRAGEQYF	TGCGCCAGCAGCGGACGGAGGGCAGGCGAGCAGTACTTC	TRBV10-1	-	TRBJ2-7	-
CASSLWDRVENTEAFF	TGTGCCAGCAGCTTATGGGACAGGGTGGAGAACACTGAAGCTTTCTTT	TRBV11-2	-	TRBJ1-1	TRBD1
CASREGARGTEAFF	TGTGCCAGCAGGGAGGGGGCGCGAGGCACTGAAGCTTTCTTT	TRBV6-1	-	TRBJ1-1	TRBD1
CASSFPGQGNEQFF	TGTGCCAGTAGTTTCCCGGGACAGGGGAATGAGCAGTTCTTC	TRBV19	-	TRBJ2-1	TRBD1
CASISHGAISYEQYF	TGTGCCAGCATTTCCCATGGGGCAATCTCCTACGAGCAGTACTTC	TRBV25-1	-	TRBJ2-7	-
CASSSLEIHEQYF	TGCGCCAGCAGCTCCCTCGAGATCCACGAGCAGTACTTC	TRBV5-1	-	TRBJ2-7	-
CASSLASPGQGNTEAFF	TGCGCCAGCAGCTTGGCCTCACCGGGACAGGGGAACACTGAAGCTTTCTTT	TRBV5-1	-	TRBJ1-1	TRBD1
CASSPRTGNQETQYF	TGTGCCAGCAGTCCCAGAACAGGGAACCAAGAGACCCAGTACTTC	TRBV25-1	few	TRBJ2-5	-
CASSFSGQGAFNEQFF	TGTGCCAGCAGCTTCTCCGGACAGGGGGCGTTTAATGAGCAGTTCTTC	TRBV7-3	few	TRBJ2-1	TRBD1
CASSSPGQGQTQYF	TGTGCCAGCAGTTCCCCGGGACAGGGGCAGACCCAGTACTTC	TRBV28	-	TRBJ2-5	TRBD1
CASSLAGGFSGANVLTF	TGTGCCAGCAGCTTGGCAGGAGGGTTCTCTGGGGCCAACGTCCTGACTTTC	TRBV5-5	few	TRBJ2-6	-
CASSIQLRASGELFF	TGTGCCAGTAGTATTCAGCTGCGGGCGTCCGGGGAGCTGTTTTTT	TRBV19	-	TRBJ2-2	-
CASSLGTGGYEQYF	TGCGCCAGCAGCCTGGGGACAGGGGGGTACGAGCAGTACTTC	TRBV5-1	few	TRBJ2-7	TRBD1
CASSVTGGTEAFF	TGTGCCAGCAGCGTGACAGGGGGGACTGAAGCTTTCTTT	TRBV6-6	-	TRBJ1-1	TRBD1
CATESQPSSYEQYF	TGTGCCACCGAGTCCCAACCGAGCTCCTACGAGCAGTACTTC	TRBV11-2	-	TRBJ2-7	-
CASSSDSQGPNTEAFF	TGTGCCAGCAGTTCCGATTCACAGGGGCCGAACACTGAAGCTTTCTTT	TRBV28	-	TRBJ1-1	TRBD1
CASSHRDYYTDTQYF	TGTGCCAGCAGCCACCGGGACTACTACACAGATACGCAGTATTTT	TRBV7-8	-	TRBJ2-3	TRBD2
CASSITGGISYEQYF	TGTGCCAGTAGTATAACAGGGGGCATCTCCTACGAGCAGTACTTC	TRBV19	-	TRBJ2-7	TRBD1
CAISASTSNNEQFF	TGTGCCATCAGCGCGTCGACTAGCAACAATGAGCAGTTCTTC	TRBV10-3	-	TRBJ2-1	TRBD2
CASSQDPSRGGTDTQYF	TGTGCCAGCAGCCAAGATCCCTCGCGGGGGGGCACAGATACGCAGTATTTT	TRBV4-2	-	TRBJ2-3	TRBD2
CASTSGGSYNEQFF	TGCGCCAGCACCTCAGGGGGCTCCTACAATGAGCAGTTCTTC	TRBV5-1	-	TRBJ2-1	TRBD1
CASSLPGQANYGYTF	TGCGCCAGCAGCTTACCGGGACAGGCTAACTATGGCTACACCTTC	TRBV5-1	-	TRBJ1-2	TRBD1
CASSSSGYPYEQYF	TGTGCCAGCAGTTCCTCGGGGTACCCCTACGAGCAGTACTTC	TRBV27	-	TRBJ2-7	-
CASSLVTSGEDEQYF	TGTGCCAGCAGCTTAGTGACTAGCGGGGAAGACGAGCAGTACTTC	TRBV7-9	-	TRBJ2-7	TRBD2
CASSRQPGQSPLHF	TGTGCCAGCAGCCGACAGCCAGGGCAATCACCCCTCCACTTT	TRBV11-1	-	TRBJ1-6	-
CASSQEGAQETQYF	TGCGCCAGCAGCCAAGAAGGGGCCCAAGAGACCCAGTACTTC	TRBV4-3	-	TRBJ2-5	-
CASSDAEWGLNSPLHF	TGTGCCAGCAGTGATGCGGAGTGGGGCCTTAATTCACCCCTCCACTTT	TRBV2	-	TRBJ1-6	-
CSVEDRGLGYGYTF	TGCAGCGTTGAAGACAGGGGGCTTGGCTATGGCTACACCTTC	TRBV29-1	-	TRBJ1-2	TRBD1
CASSRTGVKAFF	TGTGCCAGTAGTCGTACGGGGGTAAAAGCTTTCTTT	TRBV19	-	TRBJ1-1	-
CASSQNPGTATGYTF	TGTGCCAGCAGCCAAAATCCCGGGACAGCCACGGGCTACACCTTC	TRBV14	-	TRBJ1-2	TRBD1
CASSELELNTEAFF	TGTGCCAGCAGTGAATTGGAACTAAACACTGAAGCTTTCTTT	TRBV6-1	few	TRBJ1-1	-
CASSLGPRGADTQYF	TGTGCCAGCAGCTTGGGCCCCCGGGGGGCAGATACGCAGTATTTT	TRBV5-6	once	TRBJ2-3	TRBD2
CASSLRDTVYEQYF	TGCGCCAGCAGCCTTCGGGACACAGTCTACGAGCAGTACTTC	TRBV4-1	few	TRBJ2-7	-
CASSHGGGSTAPSTDTQYF	TGCGCCAGCAGCCACGGCGGGGGTTCCACAGCTCCTAGCACAGATACGCAGTATTTT	TRBV4-1	-	TRBJ2-3	TRBD2
CASSAPPTDTQYF	TGTGCCAGCAGCGCCCCCCCGACAGATACGCAGTATTTT	TRBV9	-	TRBJ2-3	-
CAISASEGTDTQYF	TGTGCCATCAGTGCCAGTGAAGGCACAGATACGCAGTATTTT	TRBV10-3	-	TRBJ2-3	-
CASSLGLGDRFNSPLHF	TGTGCCAGCAGCTTAGGGCTTGGGGACAGGTTTAATTCACCCCTCCACTTT	TRBV11-2	-	TRBJ1-6	TRBD1
CASSKQTGQGVTGELFF	TGCGCCAGCAGCAAGCAGACGGGACAGGGGGTTACCGGGGAGCTGTTTTTT	TRBV5-1	-	TRBJ2-2	TRBD1
CAVASGGAISTDTQYF	TGTGCCGTAGCAAGTGGAGGGGCCATTAGCACAGATACGCAGTATTTT	TRBV7-9	-	TRBJ2-3	-
CASSLPPGGTAEQFF	TGTGCCAGCAGCTTACCCCCAGGAGGAACGGCTGAGCAGTTCTTC	TRBV11-3	-	TRBJ2-1	-
CASSLASSYNEQFF	TGCGCCAGCAGCTTGGCTAGCTCCTACAATGAGCAGTTCTTC	TRBV5-1	-	TRBJ2-1	-
CASSLTGGIQETQYF	TGTGCCAGCAGCTTAACAGGGGGCATTCAAGAGACCCAGTACTTC	TRBV5-6	-	TRBJ2-5	TRBD1
CASSIGTGKQETQYF	TGCGCCAGCAGCATTGGGACAGGGAAGCAAGAGACCCAGTACTTC	TRBV5-1	-	TRBJ2-5	TRBD1
CASSLVQGASEQYF	TGTGCCAGCAGCTTAGTACAGGGGGCGAGTGAGCAGTACTTC	TRBV11-2	once	TRBJ2-7	TRBD1
CASSLDRGAYNEQFF	TGCGCCAGCAGCTTGGACAGGGGGGCTTACAATGAGCAGTTCTTC	TRBV5-1	-	TRBJ2-1	TRBD1